The rows below give T cell receptor beta chains drawn from one sample of a study of regulatory T cells in long-lasting Graves disease. TCRdb reprocessed the multiplex PCR reads via MiXCR and lists one record per CDR3 protein. The repertoire holds some 250,000 distinct CDR3 sequences, with 20% to 25% as singletons. Sequencing used peripheral blood mononuclear cells (PBMCs), obtained at new diagnosis, from a patient treated with antithyroid drugs. The origin of the receptors is a female donor with Graves disease. CDR3s include the opening cysteine and the closing phenylalanine or tryptophan. D genes are given only for firm matches. Clone size, where shown, is once, few, many, or a class for clones that have expanded.

v_gene: TRBV7-2; len: 16; d_gene: TRBD2; abundance: many; j_gene: TRBJ2-3; CDR3aa: CASSETSGYYTDTQYF; CDR3nt: TGTGCCAGCAGCGAGACTAGCGGTTATTACACAGATACGCAGTATTTT
v_gene: TRBV24-1; len: 16; d_gene: TRBD1; abundance: many; j_gene: TRBJ1-6; CDR3aa: CATSDSGQGTNSPLHF; CDR3nt: TGTGCCACCAGTGACTCGGGACAGGGGACTAATTCACCCCTCCACTTT
v_gene: TRBV7-2; len: 14; d_gene: .; abundance: many; j_gene: TRBJ2-3; CDR3aa: CASSLDSGTDTQYF; CDR3nt: TGTGCCAGCAGCTTAGACAGCGGCACAGATACGCAGTATTTT
v_gene: TRBV27; len: 15; d_gene: TRBD2; abundance: few; j_gene: TRBJ2-1; CDR3aa: CASSSLAGESNEQFF; CDR3nt: TGTGCCAGCAGTTCACTAGCGGGAGAAAGCAATGAGCAGTTCTTC
v_gene: TRBV9; len: 15; d_gene: .; abundance: many; j_gene: TRBJ2-3; CDR3aa: CASSPWASRADTQYF; CDR3nt: TGTGCCAGCAGCCCTTGGGCTAGCCGAGCAGATACGCAGTATTTT
v_gene: TRBV27; len: 13; d_gene: .; abundance: .; j_gene: TRBJ2-7; CDR3aa: CASSPEGGYEQYF; CDR3nt: TGTGCCAGCAGTCCGGAAGGGGGCTACGAGCAGTACTTC
v_gene: TRBV6-1; len: 16; d_gene: .; abundance: .; j_gene: TRBJ1-1; CDR3aa: CASSGEGGTGNTEAFF; CDR3nt: TGTGCCAGCAGCGGGGAGGGGGGGACTGGGAACACTGAAGCTTTCTTT
v_gene: TRBV6-1; len: 15; d_gene: TRBD1; abundance: many; j_gene: TRBJ2-1; CDR3aa: CASSDTGVSYNEQFF; CDR3nt: TGTGCCAGCAGTGACACAGGGGTTTCCTACAATGAGCAGTTCTTC
v_gene: TRBV11-3; len: 16; d_gene: TRBD2; abundance: medium-sized; j_gene: TRBJ2-3; CDR3aa: CASSLGVAGGTDTQYF; CDR3nt: TGTGCCAGCAGCTTAGGGGTAGCGGGAGGGACAGATACGCAGTATTTT
v_gene: TRBV20-1; len: 16; d_gene: .; abundance: many; j_gene: TRBJ2-5; CDR3aa: CSARDPGRRTEETQYF; CDR3nt: TGCAGTGCTAGAGATCCCGGTCGAAGGACAGAGGAGACCCAGTACTTC
v_gene: TRBV14; len: 13; d_gene: .; abundance: .; j_gene: TRBJ2-2; CDR3aa: CASSQEYTGELFF; CDR3nt: TGTGCCAGCAGCCAAGAGTACACCGGGGAGCTGTTTTTT
v_gene: TRBV12-3/TRBV12-4; len: 16; d_gene: .; abundance: many; j_gene: TRBJ1-3; CDR3aa: CASSLERTLSGNTIYF; CDR3nt: TGTGCCAGCAGTTTAGAACGGACCCTCTCTGGAAACACCATATATTTT
v_gene: TRBV12-3/TRBV12-4; len: 12; d_gene: .; abundance: .; j_gene: TRBJ2-3; CDR3aa: CASRVLRNTQYF; CDR3nt: TGTGCCAGCAGAGTTTTGAGAAATACGCAGTATTTT
v_gene: TRBV4-2; len: 15; d_gene: .; abundance: many; j_gene: TRBJ2-1; CDR3aa: CASSQDTGIYNEQFF; CDR3nt: TGTGCCAGCAGCCAAGATACAGGGATATACAATGAGCAGTTCTTC
v_gene: TRBV6-2/TRBV6-3; len: 15; d_gene: .; abundance: many; j_gene: TRBJ2-5; CDR3aa: CASSAPPRGGETQYF; CDR3nt: TGTGCCAGCAGTGCCCCCCCCCGTGGGGGAGAGACCCAGTACTTC
v_gene: TRBV4-1; len: 15; d_gene: .; abundance: many; j_gene: TRBJ2-5; CDR3aa: CASSYDSRFTETQYF; CDR3nt: TGCGCCAGCAGCTACGATTCTAGGTTCACGGAGACCCAGTACTTC
v_gene: TRBV20-1; len: 11; d_gene: .; abundance: many; j_gene: TRBJ1-2; CDR3aa: CSASRGDGYTF; CDR3nt: TGCAGTGCTAGTCGGGGGGATGGCTACACCTTC
v_gene: TRBV20-1; len: 15; d_gene: .; abundance: many; j_gene: TRBJ1-1; CDR3aa: CSARQGSAGGTEAFF; CDR3nt: TGCAGTGCCCGTCAGGGATCCGCCGGGGGTACTGAAGCTTTCTTT
v_gene: TRBV11-1; len: 13; d_gene: .; abundance: .; j_gene: TRBJ1-1; CDR3aa: CASSLGDVTEAFF; CDR3nt: TGTGCCAGCAGCTTAGGGGACGTGACTGAAGCTTTCTTT
v_gene: TRBV20-1; len: 12; d_gene: .; abundance: many; j_gene: TRBJ2-3; CDR3aa: CSARLGTDTQYF; CDR3nt: TGCAGTGCTCGACTAGGTACAGATACGCAGTATTTT
v_gene: TRBV6-2/TRBV6-3; len: 14; d_gene: .; abundance: many; j_gene: TRBJ1-2; CDR3aa: CASTLRTVNYGYTF; CDR3nt: TGTGCCAGCACCCTGCGGACGGTTAACTATGGCTACACCTTC
v_gene: TRBV12-3/TRBV12-4; len: 17; d_gene: TRBD2; abundance: many; j_gene: TRBJ2-1; CDR3aa: CASSSLGLAGVSDEQFF; CDR3nt: TGTGCCAGCAGTTCTCTGGGACTAGCGGGAGTTTCGGATGAGCAGTTCTTC
v_gene: TRBV24-1; len: 15; d_gene: .; abundance: .; j_gene: TRBJ2-5; CDR3aa: CATSDYLQGQETQYF; CDR3nt: TGTGCCACCAGTGATTACCTTCAGGGGCAGGAGACCCAGTACTTC
v_gene: TRBV30; len: 15; d_gene: TRBD1; abundance: many; j_gene: TRBJ2-2; CDR3aa: CAWLRGQGSTGELFF; CDR3nt: TGTGCCTGGCTTAGGGGACAGGGTTCCACCGGGGAGCTGTTTTTT
v_gene: TRBV7-9; len: 14; d_gene: TRBD1; abundance: many; j_gene: TRBJ1-5; CDR3aa: CASSLGRGHQPQHF; CDR3nt: TGTGCCAGCAGCTTGGGCAGGGGGCATCAGCCCCAGCATTTT
v_gene: TRBV20-1; len: 15; d_gene: TRBD2; abundance: many; j_gene: TRBJ2-1; CDR3aa: CSASNRGGVSNEQFF; CDR3nt: TGCAGTGCTAGCAATCGGGGGGGGGTGTCGAATGAGCAGTTCTTC
v_gene: TRBV12-3/TRBV12-4; len: 13; d_gene: .; abundance: many; j_gene: TRBJ2-7; CDR3aa: CASSLERVGEQYF; CDR3nt: TGTGCCAGCAGCCTTGAGAGGGTGGGGGAGCAGTACTTC
v_gene: TRBV29-1; len: 13; d_gene: .; abundance: many; j_gene: TRBJ1-3; CDR3aa: CSVRTFSGNTIYF; CDR3nt: TGCAGCGTTAGGACCTTCTCTGGAAACACCATATATTTT
v_gene: TRBV11-2; len: 18; d_gene: TRBD2; abundance: few; j_gene: TRBJ2-5; CDR3aa: CASSLIWGLAGAPETQYF; CDR3nt: TGTGCCAGCAGCTTAATCTGGGGGCTAGCGGGAGCCCCAGAGACCCAGTACTTC
v_gene: TRBV10-3; len: 17; d_gene: .; abundance: .; j_gene: TRBJ2-5; CDR3aa: CAISESGNGRKRETQYF; CDR3nt: TGTGCCATCAGTGAGTCAGGGAACGGGAGAAAACGCGAGACCCAGTACTTC
v_gene: TRBV3-1; len: 16; d_gene: .; abundance: many; j_gene: TRBJ2-5; CDR3aa: CASSQGAAGNQETQYF; CDR3nt: TGTGCCAGCAGCCAAGGCGCCGCGGGGAACCAAGAGACCCAGTACTTC
v_gene: TRBV30; len: 13; d_gene: .; abundance: .; j_gene: TRBJ1-6; CDR3aa: CAWSEENNSPLHF; CDR3nt: TGTGCCTGGAGTGAGGAAAACAATTCACCCCTCCACTTT
v_gene: TRBV3-1; len: 13; d_gene: .; abundance: few; j_gene: TRBJ1-6; CDR3aa: CASSQMQNSPLHF; CDR3nt: TGTGCCAGCAGCCAAATGCAAAATTCACCCCTCCACTTT
v_gene: TRBV7-2; len: 16; d_gene: TRBD2; abundance: .; j_gene: TRBJ2-4; CDR3aa: CASREWTSGRPNIQYF; CDR3nt: TGTGCCAGCAGAGAGTGGACTAGCGGGAGACCAAACATTCAGTACTTC
v_gene: TRBV6-1; len: 15; d_gene: .; abundance: many; j_gene: TRBJ2-3; CDR3aa: CASCVLQGATDTQYF; CDR3nt: TGTGCCAGCTGCGTTTTGCAGGGTGCCACAGATACGCAGTATTTT
v_gene: TRBV11-3; len: 15; d_gene: .; abundance: many; j_gene: TRBJ2-3; CDR3aa: CASSLGAAITDTQYF; CDR3nt: TGTGCCAGCAGCTTAGGGGCAGCAATCACAGATACGCAGTATTTT
v_gene: TRBV11-2; len: 13; d_gene: .; abundance: many; j_gene: TRBJ1-2; CDR3aa: CASIPTGGYGYTF; CDR3nt: TGTGCCAGCATCCCGACGGGAGGCTATGGCTACACCTTC
v_gene: TRBV11-2; len: 18; d_gene: .; abundance: few; j_gene: TRBJ1-3; CDR3aa: CASRLKGFSGTTGNTIYF; CDR3nt: TGTGCCAGCAGATTAAAGGGCTTCTCAGGGACCACTGGAAACACCATATATTTT
v_gene: TRBV20-1; len: 14; d_gene: TRBD1; abundance: many; j_gene: TRBJ1-1; CDR3aa: CSADRGGMNTEAFF; CDR3nt: TGCAGTGCAGACAGGGGGGGAATGAACACTGAAGCTTTCTTT
v_gene: TRBV9; len: 12; d_gene: .; abundance: many; j_gene: TRBJ1-1; CDR3aa: CASSVVRGEAFF; CDR3nt: TGTGCCAGCAGCGTAGTTAGAGGTGAAGCTTTCTTT
v_gene: TRBV3-1; len: 14; d_gene: .; abundance: many; j_gene: TRBJ1-2; CDR3aa: CASSRPPGRDGYTF; CDR3nt: TGTGCCAGCAGCCGACCCCCAGGGAGGGATGGCTACACCTTC
v_gene: TRBV20-1; len: 15; d_gene: TRBD2; abundance: many; j_gene: TRBJ2-3; CDR3aa: CSAAGLAGVIDTQYF; CDR3nt: TGCAGTGCAGCGGGACTAGCGGGAGTTATAGATACGCAGTATTTT
v_gene: TRBV29-1; len: 12; d_gene: TRBD1; abundance: many; j_gene: TRBJ2-5; CDR3aa: CSVARGQETQYF; CDR3nt: TGCAGCGTTGCCAGGGGGCAAGAGACCCAGTACTTC
v_gene: TRBV20-1; len: 12; d_gene: TRBD1; abundance: .; j_gene: TRBJ1-1; CDR3aa: CRPTGGNTEAFF; CDR3nt: TGCAGACCGACAGGGGGTAACACTGAAGCTTTCTTT
v_gene: TRBV7-3; len: 14; d_gene: .; abundance: .; j_gene: TRBJ2-3; CDR3aa: CASSSLAGSDTQYF; CDR3nt: TGTGCCAGCAGCTCACTAGCTGGGTCAGATACGCAGTATTTT
v_gene: TRBV19; len: 13; d_gene: .; abundance: .; j_gene: TRBJ1-4; CDR3aa: CASSVTVYEKLFF; CDR3nt: TGTGCCAGTAGTGTCACGGTTTATGAAAAACTGTTTTTT
v_gene: TRBV7-2; len: 18; d_gene: TRBD1; abundance: many; j_gene: TRBJ2-1; CDR3aa: CASSLFRGRDRAYNEQFF; CDR3nt: TGTGCCAGCAGCTTATTCCGGGGCCGGGACAGGGCCTACAATGAGCAGTTCTTC
v_gene: TRBV13; len: 16; d_gene: TRBD2; abundance: many; j_gene: TRBJ2-3; CDR3aa: CASSFGAGGPADTQYF; CDR3nt: TGTGCCAGCAGCTTCGGAGCGGGAGGGCCGGCAGATACGCAGTATTTT
v_gene: TRBV20-1; len: 13; d_gene: TRBD1; abundance: .; j_gene: TRBJ1-2; CDR3aa: CSANTGTGMGYTF; CDR3nt: TGCAGTGCTAATACCGGGACAGGGATGGGCTACACCTTC
v_gene: TRBV5-5; len: 14; d_gene: TRBD1; abundance: many; j_gene: TRBJ2-5; CDR3aa: CASSLTGTEETQYF; CDR3nt: TGTGCCAGCAGCTTGACCGGGACAGAAGAGACCCAGTACTTC
v_gene: TRBV4-3; len: 16; d_gene: .; abundance: .; j_gene: TRBJ1-2; CDR3aa: CASSQDGRGANYGYTF; CDR3nt: TGCGCCAGCAGCCAAGATGGCCGGGGGGCGAACTATGGCTACACCTTC
v_gene: TRBV28; len: 13; d_gene: TRBD1; abundance: .; j_gene: TRBJ1-2; CDR3aa: CASSLPRGHGYTF; CDR3nt: TGTGCCAGCAGTTTACCCAGGGGGCATGGCTACACCTTC
v_gene: TRBV20-1; len: 15; d_gene: .; abundance: few; j_gene: TRBJ2-2; CDR3aa: CSARGGGRSTGELFF; CDR3nt: TGCAGTGCTAGGGGTGGCGGGCGCTCCACGGGGGAGCTGTTTTTT
v_gene: TRBV2; len: 15; d_gene: TRBD2; abundance: .; j_gene: TRBJ2-7; CDR3aa: CASTPLRGGLYEQYF; CDR3nt: TGTGCCAGCACACCTCTCCGGGGGGGCCTCTACGAGCAGTACTTC
v_gene: TRBV6-1; len: 14; d_gene: TRBD1; abundance: many; j_gene: TRBJ1-1; CDR3aa: CASRPGTDNTEAFF; CDR3nt: TGTGCCAGCAGGCCCGGGACAGACAACACTGAAGCTTTCTTT
v_gene: TRBV27; len: 14; d_gene: .; abundance: many; j_gene: TRBJ1-6; CDR3aa: CASTPAVYNSPLHF; CDR3nt: TGTGCCAGCACCCCCGCAGTTTATAATTCACCCCTCCACTTT
v_gene: TRBV6-2/TRBV6-3; len: 13; d_gene: TRBD1; abundance: many; j_gene: TRBJ1-5; CDR3aa: CASSDRVDQPQHF; CDR3nt: TGTGCCAGCAGCGACAGGGTCGATCAGCCCCAGCATTTT
v_gene: TRBV11-2; len: 15; d_gene: .; abundance: many; j_gene: TRBJ2-7; CDR3aa: CASSPRWGGADEQYF; CDR3nt: TGTGCCAGCAGCCCACGTTGGGGGGGGGCCGACGAGCAGTACTTC
v_gene: TRBV3-1; len: 17; d_gene: TRBD2; abundance: many; j_gene: TRBJ2-3; CDR3aa: CASSQFGTSVSTDTQYF; CDR3nt: TGTGCCAGCAGCCAGTTTGGGACTAGCGTCTCCACAGATACGCAGTATTTT